These 12 T cell receptor beta chains were all obtained from the same sample, sequenced in a study of Ad26.COV2.S vaccination and SARS-CoV-2 variants. Only in-frame clones appear in the TCRdb table, and some are missing; sequencing was by immunoSEQ multiplex PCR. The sample lists around 370,000 clones, approximately 84% occurring once. Treatment defined: around 19 received Ad26.COV2.S at low or high dose, single or two shots; 5 received placebo; per-sample allocation not given. Specimen acquisition occurred on day 63 following the initial vaccine or placebo injection. The specimen was peripheral blood, collected in a trial of Ad26.COV2.S vaccine versus placebo. All receptors derive from a person aged 18 to 65 who received the Ad26.COV2.S COVID-19 vaccine or a placebo.

The genes are TRBV9 and TRBJ2-3; no clear D gene. The CDR3 covers 15 residues. CDR1 and CDR2 (germline): SGDLS, YYNGEE. The V end was cut by 1 base, the J end by 2 bases, with 11 bases between. CDR3: CASSVRPLDTDTQYF. CDR3 bases: TGTGCCAGCAGCGTAAGGCCCTTGGACACAGATACGCAGTATTTT.

This clone was counted a few times. This rearrangement joins TRBV21-1 to TRBJ2-7; the DNA was not used to check the table's D call, TRBD1. TRBV21-1 is annotated as a pseudogene. The CDR3 consists of 15 residues. The CDR3 DNA is TGTGCCAGCAGCAAACTCCAGGGGAAAACCTACGAGCAGTACTTC. Translation: CASSKLQGKTYEQYF.

V is TRBV7-2 and J is TRBJ2-2; 10 nucleotides agree with TRBD1. CDR3 length equals 16 residues. Germline values: CDR1 SGHTA, CDR2 FQGNSA. V lost 4 bases, J lost 5 bases, and 7 bases stayed unmatched. The CDR3 nucleotides are TGTGCCAGCAGCTCCCCGGGACAGGGGAGGACCGGGGAGCTGTTTTTT. Protein: CASSSPGQGRTGELFF.

The chain has TRBV4-1 and TRBJ2-7; D not certain. The V and J ends lost 5 bases and 0 bases respectively, with 5 bases between them. Germline-derived CDR1 and CDR2 are MGHRA and YSYEKL. CDR3 length: 12 amino acids. Written as DNA, the CDR3 is TGCGCCAGCAGCGACCGCTCCTACGAGCAGTACTTC. As protein: CASSDRSYEQYF.

This rearrangement joins TRBV10-2 to TRBJ2-3; the match to TRBD1 covers 10 bases. The CDR3 has 15 residues. Trimming took 8 bases from V and 3 from J; bases not matched to a gene: 8. Germline lookup yields CDR1 WSHSY and CDR2 SAAADI. In nucleotides, the CDR3 is TGCGCCAGCGCAGCCGGGACAGGGGTTACAGATACGCAGTATTTT. Translated, it gives CASAAGTGVTDTQYF.

This clone has only one observation. This chain links TRBV5-6 with TRBJ1-1; D uncertain. Deletions cut 2 bases from V and 1 base from J, with 9 bases between. CDR3 size: 14 residues. The germline CDR1 and CDR2 sequences are SGHDT and YYEEEE. This CDR3 is CASSFVDKNTEAFF. The CDR3 bases are TGTGCCAGCAGCTTTGTTGATAAGAACACTGAAGCTTTCTTT.

This chain joins TRBV3-1 (or the pseudogene TRBV3-2) and TRBJ2-7, with a possible D match to TRBD1 (6 bases). Per the germline V gene, CDR1 is LGHDT and CDR2 is YNNKEL (reference sequence). The CDR3 has 15 amino acids. Trimming pared 5 bases from V and 3 bases from J, leaving 17 bases between. The CDR3 region has the DNA TGTGCCAGCAGCACCCGCATGACAGGAAACTACGAGCAGTACTTC. Amino acid sequence: CASSTRMTGNYEQYF.

The rearrangement uses TRBV7-2 and TRBJ1-1; D is unclear. The CDR3 has 14 amino acids. Trimming removed 5 bases at V and 1 base at J, with 11 bases between. Germline CDR1 reads SGHTA; CDR2 reads FQGNSA. The CDR3 nucleotides read TGTGCCAGCAGCCCTTCGGGCGGGAACACTGAAGCTTTCTTT. This codes for CASSPSGGNTEAFF. Full variable domain (missing parts from reference TRBV7-2 and TRBJ1-1): GAGVSQSPSNKVTEKGKDVELRCDPISGHTALYWYRQSLGQGLEFLIYFQGNSAPDKSGLPSDRFSAERTGGSVSTLTIQRTQQEDSAVYLCASSPSGGNTEAFFGQGTRLTVV.

This chain's CDR3 is CAISDTGMVRDGYTF. In DNA form, the CDR3 reads TGTGCCATCAGCGACACAGGGATGGTGCGTGATGGCTACACCTTC. The chain uses TRBV10-3 and TRBJ1-2; D may be TRBD1 (6 bases). In germline, CDR1 is ENHRY, CDR2 SYGVKD. The CDR3 sequence is 15 residues long. V lost 6 bases and J 6 bases, leaving 20 bases between the germline ends.

V usage is TRBV2 and J usage is TRBJ2-4, with TRBD1 identical over 8 bases. There are 18 residues in the CDR3. The germline CDR1 and CDR2 sequences are SNHLY and FYNNEI. With V trimmed by 5 bases and J by 1 base, 13 bases remained unmatched. The CDR3: CASSPRGRQGYAKNIQYF. In nucleotides, the CDR3 is TGTGCCAGCAGTCCCAGAGGCCGACAGGGGTACGCCAAAAACATTCAGTACTTC.

Comment on this clone: This sample also contains other DNA sequences that code for the same CDR3. This chain uses TRBV5-1 with TRBJ2-3, with no clear D. Germline V gene sequence: CDR1 SGHRS, CDR2 YFSETQ. V lost 0 bases to trimming and J lost 4 bases, with 3 bases between them. CDR3 length: 12 residues. In nucleotides, the CDR3 is TGCGCCAGCAGCTTGGCCCCAGATACGCAGTATTTT. Translated, it gives CASSLAPDTQYF.

This clone came up once. The chain links TRBV6-2 or TRBV6-3 to TRBJ2-1, with 12 bases that match TRBD2. V gave up 4 bases and J gave up 10 bases; unmatched junction bases: 8. Germline loops: CDR1 MNHEY, CDR2 SVGEGT. The CDR3 consists of 15 residues. The CDR3 protein is CASSSRLAGVGEQFF. DNA of the CDR3: TGTGCCAGCAGTTCCAGACTAGCGGGAGTAGGGGAGCAGTTCTTC.